This entry is about one T cell receptor beta chain. Its antigen specificity is not known. No base qualities exist here, and no much larger clone lies one base off it. TCRbeta CDR3 regions were amplified from genomic DNA by means of the immunoSEQ Assay, a bias-controlled multiplex PCR. The paper's data handling went like this. Nucleated cell counts per sample were estimated from amplification of reference gene primers within the assay. To quantify the absolute abundance of each unique TCRbeta CDR3 rearrangement, sequence reads were collapsed and filtered. For each sample, productive Simpson clonality was calculated as the square root of Simpson's diversity index across productive rearrangements. TCRdb took over this immuneACCESS table, retaining in-frame rearrangements with V and J assigned. Such tables are incomplete; in checked studies, under half of the missing clones stem from an unresolved V gene, and the remainder is unexplained. The V and J calls and clone size were taken over from that table, and D and trimming were inferred from the DNA. This sample has about 160,000 clones in its table, and over 70% of those were observed once. Of the sample, about 3% is held by the ten largest clones.

Collaborating institutions collected whole blood in K2EDTA tubes following their own protocols. For TCRbeta analysis, collaborators shipped samples as frozen whole blood, isolated PBMCs, or DNA extracted from either of those sample types. The data were obtained in a study of blood T cell repertoires in COVID-19 (dated by TCRdb to the early 2020s). Notes on the research overall: Collaborator samples came from the United States, Italy and Spain and covered acute and convalescent phases of COVID-19. Subjects who had been exposed to COVID-19, were actively infected with it, or had recovered from it provided the deeply sampled blood TCRbeta repertoires that made up the dataset. The repertoires were released in a freely available public database intended as a resource for research on the immune response to SARS-CoV-2. Where HLA class I and class II types were available, the types were taken from metadata supplied by the sample provider, not from assay-based typing. Nearly every sample came with metadata listing a de-identified subject ID, COVID-19 status, age in years and sex. The material from the prospective study consisted of cDNA or gDNA derived from T cells, B-cell-depleted T cells, or PBMCs. The samples were drawn from two sources: the first 160 participants of the ongoing ImmuneRACE study, and 1,000 to 1,500 subjects contributed by 6 global collaborators. The study at large found these results: The amount of clinical and demographic metadata varied by source and participant and was provided uncurated.

CDR1 is given as SGHNT and CDR2 as YYREEE, both from the germline V gene (reference sequence). V is trimmed back by 0 bases and J by 7 bases, and the junction contains 12 bases that no gene match accounts for. From its cysteine to its phenylalanine, the CDR3 spans 17 amino acids. Solely the CDR3 DNA is kept, with 51 bases framed from the first base. Sample: peripheral blood. Recombination joined TRBV5-4 with TRBJ2-5, with TRBD2 identical over 10 junction bases. This sequence originates from a man aged 65-85 years with acute or convalescent COVID-19. The nucleotide sequence reads TGTGCCAGCAGCTTGGGGGGGCTAGCGGGAGCGGGAGGGACCCAGTACTTC. Its amino acids are CASSLGGLAGAGGTQYF.